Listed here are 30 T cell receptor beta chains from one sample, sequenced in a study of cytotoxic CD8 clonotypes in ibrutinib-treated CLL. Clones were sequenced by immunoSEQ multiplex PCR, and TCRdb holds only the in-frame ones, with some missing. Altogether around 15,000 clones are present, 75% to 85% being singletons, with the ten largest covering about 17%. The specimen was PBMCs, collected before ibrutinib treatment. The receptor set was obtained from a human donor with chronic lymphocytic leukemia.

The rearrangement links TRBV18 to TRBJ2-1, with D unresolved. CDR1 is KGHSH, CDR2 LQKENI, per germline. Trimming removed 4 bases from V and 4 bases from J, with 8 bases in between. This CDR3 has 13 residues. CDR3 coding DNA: TGTGCCAGCTCACAGGACGGATACAATGAGCAGTTCTTC. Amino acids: CASSQDGYNEQFF. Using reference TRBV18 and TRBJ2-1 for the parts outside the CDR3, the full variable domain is NAGVMQNPRHLVRRRGQEARLRCSPMKGHSHVYWYRQLPEEGLKFMVYLQKENIIDESGMPKERFSAEFPKEGPSILRIQQVVRGDSAAYFCASSQDGYNEQFFGPGTRLTVL.

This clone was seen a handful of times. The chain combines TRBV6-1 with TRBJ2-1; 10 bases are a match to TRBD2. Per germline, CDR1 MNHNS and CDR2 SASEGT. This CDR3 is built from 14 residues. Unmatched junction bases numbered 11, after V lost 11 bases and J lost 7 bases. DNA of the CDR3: TGTGCCTGCGATTCTAGCGGGAGAGGGAATGAGCAGTTCTTC. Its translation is CACDSSGRGNEQFF.

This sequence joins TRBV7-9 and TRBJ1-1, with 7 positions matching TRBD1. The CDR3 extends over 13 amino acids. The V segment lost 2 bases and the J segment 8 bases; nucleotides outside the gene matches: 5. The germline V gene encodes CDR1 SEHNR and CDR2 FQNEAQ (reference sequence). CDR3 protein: CASSLMGTAEAFF. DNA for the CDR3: TGTGCCAGCAGCTTAATGGGGACAGCAGAAGCTTTCTTT.

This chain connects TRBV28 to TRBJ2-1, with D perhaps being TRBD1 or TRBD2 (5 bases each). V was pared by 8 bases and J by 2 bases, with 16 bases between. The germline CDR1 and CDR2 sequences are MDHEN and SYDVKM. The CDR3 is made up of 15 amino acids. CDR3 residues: CASAPPGRAYNEQFF. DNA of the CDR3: TGTGCCAGCGCCCCACCGGGACGGGCCTACAATGAGCAGTTCTTC. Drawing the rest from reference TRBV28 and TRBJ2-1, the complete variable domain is DVKVTQSSRYLVKRTGEKVFLECVQDMDHENMFWYRQDPGLGLRLIYFSYDVKMKEKGDIPEGYSVSREKKERFSLILESASTNQTSMYLCASAPPGRAYNEQFFGPGTRLTVL.

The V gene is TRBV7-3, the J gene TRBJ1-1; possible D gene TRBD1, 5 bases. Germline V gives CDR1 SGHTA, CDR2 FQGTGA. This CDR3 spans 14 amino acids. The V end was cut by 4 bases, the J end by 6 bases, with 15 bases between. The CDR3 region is CASSWAGGSSEAFF. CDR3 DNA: TGTGCCAGCAGCTGGGCTGGGGGTTCCTCTGAAGCTTTCTTT.

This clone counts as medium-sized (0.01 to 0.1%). For the CDR3, the DNA is TGCGCCAGCAGCCCGCCAGGACTAGCGGGTTTAGAGACCCAGTACTTC. It codes for CASSPPGLAGLETQYF. V is TRBV5-1 and J is TRBJ2-5; TRBD2 matches at 11 bases. V was pared by 4 bases and J by 4 bases, with 9 bases of the junction left unmatched. From germline, CDR1 is SGHRS and CDR2 YFSETQ. The CDR3 is 16 residues long.

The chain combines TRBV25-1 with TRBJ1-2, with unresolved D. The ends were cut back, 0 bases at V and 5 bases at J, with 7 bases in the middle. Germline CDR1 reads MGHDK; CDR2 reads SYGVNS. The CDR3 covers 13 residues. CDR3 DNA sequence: TGTGCCAGCAGTGAATACACTCGGTATGGCTACACCTTC. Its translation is CASSEYTRYGYTF.

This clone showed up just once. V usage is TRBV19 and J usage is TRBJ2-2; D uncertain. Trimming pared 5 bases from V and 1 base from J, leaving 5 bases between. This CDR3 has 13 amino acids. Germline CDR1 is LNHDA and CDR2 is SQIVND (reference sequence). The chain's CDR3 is CASSLLNTGELFF. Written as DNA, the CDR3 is TGTGCCAGTAGTCTCCTGAACACCGGGGAGCTGTTTTTT.

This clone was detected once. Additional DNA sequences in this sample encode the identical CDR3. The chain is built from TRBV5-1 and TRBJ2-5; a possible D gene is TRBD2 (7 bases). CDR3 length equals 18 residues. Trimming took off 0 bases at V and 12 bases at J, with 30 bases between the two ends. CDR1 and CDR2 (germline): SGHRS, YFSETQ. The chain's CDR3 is CASSLGGRGLVPLFVKYF. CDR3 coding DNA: TGCGCCAGCAGCTTGGGGGGGCGCGGACTAGTGCCGCTTTTCGTCAAGTACTTC.

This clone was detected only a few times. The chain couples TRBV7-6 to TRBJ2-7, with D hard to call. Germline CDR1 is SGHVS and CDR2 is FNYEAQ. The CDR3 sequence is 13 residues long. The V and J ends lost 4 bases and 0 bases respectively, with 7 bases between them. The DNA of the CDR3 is TGTGCCAGCAGCTCCTCGGACTCCTACGAGCAGTACTTC. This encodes CASSSSDSYEQYF.

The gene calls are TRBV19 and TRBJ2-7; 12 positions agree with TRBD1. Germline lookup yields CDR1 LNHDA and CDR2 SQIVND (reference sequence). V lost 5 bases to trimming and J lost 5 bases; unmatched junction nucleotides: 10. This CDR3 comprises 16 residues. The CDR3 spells CASSLAGTGGINEQYF. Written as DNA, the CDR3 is TGTGCCAGTAGTCTCGCCGGGACAGGGGGCATAAACGAGCAGTACTTC.

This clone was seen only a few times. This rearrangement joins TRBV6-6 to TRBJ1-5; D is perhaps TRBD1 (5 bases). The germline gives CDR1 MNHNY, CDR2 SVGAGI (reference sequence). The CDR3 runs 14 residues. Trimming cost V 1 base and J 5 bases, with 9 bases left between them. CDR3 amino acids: CASSYYGADQPQHF. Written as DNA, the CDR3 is TGTGCCAGCAGTTACTATGGGGCTGATCAGCCCCAGCATTTT.

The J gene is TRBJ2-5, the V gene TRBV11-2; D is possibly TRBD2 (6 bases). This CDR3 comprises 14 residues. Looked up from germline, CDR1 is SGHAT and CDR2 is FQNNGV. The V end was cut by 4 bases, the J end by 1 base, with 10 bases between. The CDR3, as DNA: TGTGCCAGCAGCTCCCGGGGGTCCCAAGAGACCCAGTACTTC. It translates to CASSSRGSQETQYF. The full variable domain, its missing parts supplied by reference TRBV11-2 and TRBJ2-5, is EAGVAQSPRYKIIEKRQSVAFWCNPISGHATLYWYQQILGQGPKLLIQFQNNGVVDDSQLPKDRFSAERLKGVDSTLKIQPAKLEDSAVYLCASSSRGSQETQYFGPGTRLLVL.

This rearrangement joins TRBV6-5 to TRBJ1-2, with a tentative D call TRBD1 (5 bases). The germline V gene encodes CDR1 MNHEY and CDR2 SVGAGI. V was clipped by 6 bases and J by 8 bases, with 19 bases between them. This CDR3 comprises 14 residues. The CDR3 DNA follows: TGTGCCAGCAGCGAGTCATTGGCCGGGGACGGCTACACCTTC. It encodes CASSESLAGDGYTF.

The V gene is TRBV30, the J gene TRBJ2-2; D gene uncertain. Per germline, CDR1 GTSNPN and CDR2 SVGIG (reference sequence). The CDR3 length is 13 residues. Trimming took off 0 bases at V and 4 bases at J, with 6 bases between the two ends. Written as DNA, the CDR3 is TGTGCCTGGAGTGTACCTCTCACCGGGGAGCTGTTTTTT. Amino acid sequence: CAWSVPLTGELFF.

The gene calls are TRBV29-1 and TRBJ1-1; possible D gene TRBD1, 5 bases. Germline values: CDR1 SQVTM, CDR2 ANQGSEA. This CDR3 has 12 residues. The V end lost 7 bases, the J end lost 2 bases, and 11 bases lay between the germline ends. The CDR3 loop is CSARDPNTEAFF. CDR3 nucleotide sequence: TGCAGCGCTCGGGACCCTAACACTGAAGCTTTCTTT. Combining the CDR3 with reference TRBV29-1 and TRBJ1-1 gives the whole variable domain SAVISQKPSRDICQRGTSLTIQCQVDSQVTMMFWYRQQPGQSLTLIATANQGSEATYESGFVIDKFPISRPNLTFSTLTVSNMSPEDSSIYLCSARDPNTEAFFGQGTRLTVV.

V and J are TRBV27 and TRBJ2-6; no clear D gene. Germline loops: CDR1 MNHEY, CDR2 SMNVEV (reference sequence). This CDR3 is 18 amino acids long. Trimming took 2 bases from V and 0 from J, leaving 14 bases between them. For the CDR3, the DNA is TGTGCCAGCAGTTTACCCCCGGGTTCGACCTCTGGGGCCAACGTCCTGACTTTC. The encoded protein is CASSLPPGSTSGANVLTF.

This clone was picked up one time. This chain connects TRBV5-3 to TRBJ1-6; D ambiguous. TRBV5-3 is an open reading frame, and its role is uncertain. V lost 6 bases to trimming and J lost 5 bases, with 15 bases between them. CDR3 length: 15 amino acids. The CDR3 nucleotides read TGTGCCAGAATGGCGATGAAAGCCGATAATTCACCCCTCCACTTT. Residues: CARMAMKADNSPLHF.

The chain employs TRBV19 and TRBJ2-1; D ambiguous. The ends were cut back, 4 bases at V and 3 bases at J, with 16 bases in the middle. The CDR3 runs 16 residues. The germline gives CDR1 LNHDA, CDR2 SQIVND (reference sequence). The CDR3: CASSSKRHLNYNEQFF. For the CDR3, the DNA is TGTGCCAGTAGTAGTAAGAGGCATCTAAACTACAATGAGCAGTTCTTC.

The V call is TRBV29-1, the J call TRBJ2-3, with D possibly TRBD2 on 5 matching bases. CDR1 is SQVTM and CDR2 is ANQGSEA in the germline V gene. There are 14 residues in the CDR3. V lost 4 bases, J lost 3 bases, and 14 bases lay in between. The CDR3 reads CSVVPSRTTDTQYF. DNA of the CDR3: TGCAGCGTTGTCCCTAGCAGAACTACAGATACGCAGTATTTT.

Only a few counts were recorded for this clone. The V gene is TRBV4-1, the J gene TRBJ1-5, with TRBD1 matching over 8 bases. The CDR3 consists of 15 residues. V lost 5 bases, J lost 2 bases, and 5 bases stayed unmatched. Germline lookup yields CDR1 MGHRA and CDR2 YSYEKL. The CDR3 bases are TGCGCCAGCAGCGTGTCGGGACAGGGCAATCAGCCCCAGCATTTT. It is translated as CASSVSGQGNQPQHF.

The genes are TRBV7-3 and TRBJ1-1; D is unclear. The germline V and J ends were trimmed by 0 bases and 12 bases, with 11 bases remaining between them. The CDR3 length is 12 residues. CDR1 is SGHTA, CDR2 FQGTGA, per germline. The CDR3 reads CASSLTTGESFF. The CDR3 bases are TGTGCCAGCAGCTTAACAACTGGGGAATCTTTCTTT. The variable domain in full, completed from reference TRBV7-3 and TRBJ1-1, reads GAGVSQTPSNKVTEKGKYVELRCDPISGHTALYWYRQSLGQGPEFLIYFQGTGAADDSGLPNDRFFAVRPEGSVSTLKIQRTERGDSAVYLCASSLTTGESFFGQGTRLTVV.

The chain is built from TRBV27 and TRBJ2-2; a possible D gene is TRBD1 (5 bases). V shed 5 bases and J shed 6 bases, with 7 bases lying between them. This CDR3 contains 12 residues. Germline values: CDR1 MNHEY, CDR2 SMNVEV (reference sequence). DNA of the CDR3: TGTGCCAGCAGTCAGGGATCCGGGGAGCTGTTTTTT. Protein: CASSQGSGELFF.

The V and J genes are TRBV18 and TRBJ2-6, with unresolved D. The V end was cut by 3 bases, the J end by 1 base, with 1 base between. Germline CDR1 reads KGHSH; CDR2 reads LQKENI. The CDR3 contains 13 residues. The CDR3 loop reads CASSPSGANVLTF. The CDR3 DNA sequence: TGTGCCAGCTCACCGTCTGGGGCCAACGTCCTGACTTTC.

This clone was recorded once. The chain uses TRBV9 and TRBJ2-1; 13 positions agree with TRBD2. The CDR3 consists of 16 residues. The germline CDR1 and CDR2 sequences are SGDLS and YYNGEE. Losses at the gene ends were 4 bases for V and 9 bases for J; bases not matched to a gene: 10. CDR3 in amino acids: CASSTQTSGRGGEQFF. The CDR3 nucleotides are TGTGCCAGCAGCACCCAAACTAGCGGGAGGGGGGGTGAGCAGTTCTTC.

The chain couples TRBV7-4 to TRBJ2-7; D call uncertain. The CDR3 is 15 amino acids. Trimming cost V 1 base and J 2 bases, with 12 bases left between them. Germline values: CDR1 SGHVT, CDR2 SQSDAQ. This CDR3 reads CASSLEGGRPYEQYF. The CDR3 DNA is TGTGCCAGCAGCTTAGAGGGCGGCCGACCCTACGAGCAGTACTTC.

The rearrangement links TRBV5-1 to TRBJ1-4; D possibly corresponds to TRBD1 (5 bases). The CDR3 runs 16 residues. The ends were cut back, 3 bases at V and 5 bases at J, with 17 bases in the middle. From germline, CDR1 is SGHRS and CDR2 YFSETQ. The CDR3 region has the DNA TGCGCCAGCAGCTCTTCCACTGACAGACCGAATGAAAAACTGTTTTTT. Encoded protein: CASSSSTDRPNEKLFF.

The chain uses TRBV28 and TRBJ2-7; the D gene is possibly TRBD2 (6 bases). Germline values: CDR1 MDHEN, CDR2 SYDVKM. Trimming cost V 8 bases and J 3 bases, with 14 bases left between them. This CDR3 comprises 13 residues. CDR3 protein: CASSELDYYEQYF. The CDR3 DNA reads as TGTGCCAGCTCGGAGTTGGACTACTACGAGCAGTACTTC.

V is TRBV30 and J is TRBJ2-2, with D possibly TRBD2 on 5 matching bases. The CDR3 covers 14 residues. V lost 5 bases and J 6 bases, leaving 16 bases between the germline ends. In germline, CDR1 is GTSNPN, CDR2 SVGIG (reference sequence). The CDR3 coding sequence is TGTGCCTGGCAAATAACACTAGTTTCCGGGGAGCTGTTTTTT. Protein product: CAWQITLVSGELFF.

CDR3 sequence: CASRWAGGEAFF. The CDR3 region has the DNA TGTGCCAGCAGGTGGGCGGGAGGGGAAGCTTTCTTT. The rearrangement joins TRBV7-9 to TRBJ1-1, with D hard to call. The CDR3 runs to 12 residues. V lost 6 bases to trimming and J lost 8 bases, with 13 bases between them. The germline gives CDR1 SEHNR, CDR2 FQNEAQ (reference sequence).